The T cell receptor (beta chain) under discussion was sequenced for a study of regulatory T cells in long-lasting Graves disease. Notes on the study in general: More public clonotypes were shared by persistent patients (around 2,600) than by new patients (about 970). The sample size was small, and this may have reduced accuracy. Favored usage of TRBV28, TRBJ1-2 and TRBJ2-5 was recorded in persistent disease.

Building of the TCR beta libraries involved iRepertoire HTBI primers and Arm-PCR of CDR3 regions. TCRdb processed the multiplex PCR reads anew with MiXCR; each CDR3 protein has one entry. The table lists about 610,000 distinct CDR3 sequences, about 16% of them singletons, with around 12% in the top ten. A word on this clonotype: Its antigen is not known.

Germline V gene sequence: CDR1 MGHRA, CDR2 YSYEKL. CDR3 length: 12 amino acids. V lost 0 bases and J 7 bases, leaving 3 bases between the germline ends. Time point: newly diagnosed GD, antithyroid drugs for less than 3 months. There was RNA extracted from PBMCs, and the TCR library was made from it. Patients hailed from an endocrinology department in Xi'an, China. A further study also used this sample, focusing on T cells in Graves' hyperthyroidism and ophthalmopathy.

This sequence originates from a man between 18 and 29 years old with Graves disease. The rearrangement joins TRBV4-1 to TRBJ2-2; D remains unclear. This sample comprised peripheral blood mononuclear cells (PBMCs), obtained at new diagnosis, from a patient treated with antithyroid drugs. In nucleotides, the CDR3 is TGCGCCAGCAGCCAAGAGCACGGGGAGCTGTTTTTT. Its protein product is CASSQEHGELFF.